Each of the 13 T cell receptor beta chains below was sequenced from the same sample in a study of blood T cell repertoires in COVID-19. Only in-frame clones appear in the TCRdb table, and some are missing; sequencing was by immunoSEQ multiplex PCR. The sample shows about 34,000 clones, around 77% of them seen only once. The specimen sequenced was peripheral blood. These receptors came from a human donor in a cohort sampled during active COVID-19.

This clone was recorded only once. V gene TRBV5-5 combines with J gene TRBJ2-5, with D unresolved. The V and J ends lost 5 bases and 5 bases respectively, with 10 bases between them. Germline lookup yields CDR1 SGHKS and CDR2 YYEKEE (reference sequence). The CDR3 has 12 amino acids. Here the CDR3 DNA reads TGTGCCAGCAGGAAGTTCGCGGAGACCCAGTACTTC. Translation: CASRKFAETQYF.

The V gene is TRBV6-2 or TRBV6-3, the J gene TRBJ2-3; 11 bases are shared with TRBD2. V gave up 5 bases and J gave up 5 bases; unmatched junction bases: 9. The CDR3 is 16 amino acids. The germline V gene has CDR1 MNHEY and CDR2 SVGEGT. The CDR3 DNA sequence: TGTGCCAGCAGTGTTACTAGCGGGAGTCCCGTAGATACGCAGTATTTT. This codes for CASSVTSGSPVDTQYF.

This clone was seen just once. The chain links TRBV28 to TRBJ1-1; TRBD1 aligns across 8 bases. Germline loops: CDR1 MDHEN, CDR2 SYDVKM. V lost 7 bases, J lost 4 bases, and 8 bases stayed unmatched. The CDR3 covers 14 residues. The CDR3 DNA is TGTGCCAGCACCCGCGACAGGGGAGGCACTGAAGCTTTCTTT. Its protein product is CASTRDRGGTEAFF.

The DNA for the CDR3 is TGTGCCAGCAGCTCTGGACTCTATCAAGCGAATGGCTACACCTTC. This codes for CASSSGLYQANGYTF. The chain employs TRBV5-4 and TRBJ1-2; D unresolved. V was trimmed by 3 bases and J by 6 bases, leaving 18 bases between them. The germline gives CDR1 SGHNT, CDR2 YYREEE (reference sequence). The CDR3 spans 15 residues. The variable domain in full, with the rest retrieved from reference TRBV5-4 and TRBJ1-2, is ETGVTQSPTHLIKTRGQQVTLRCSSQSGHNTVSWYQQALGQGPQFIFQYYREEENGRGNFPPRFSGLQFPNYSSELNVNALELDDSALYLCASSSGLYQANGYTFGSGTRLTVV.

The rearrangement joins TRBV15 to TRBJ1-4; D ambiguous. CDR3 length: 16 residues. Germline CDR1 reads LNHNV; CDR2 reads YYDKDF (reference sequence). Trimming left V 1 base short and J 5 bases short, with 14 bases between. The CDR3 region has the DNA TGTGCCACCAGCAGAGGAGTGGGGAGGTCAAATGAAAAACTGTTTTTT. As protein: CATSRGVGRSNEKLFF.

This clone was counted between two and nine times. The chain is built from TRBV20-1 and TRBJ1-2; D might be TRBD1 (6 bases). Trimming stripped 6 bases from V and 7 bases from J, with 12 bases between. Germline V lookup: CDR1 DFQATT, CDR2 SNEGSKA (reference sequence). The CDR3 totals 11 residues. The CDR3 DNA reads TGCAGTGCGCCGACAGGTAGTGGCTACACCTTC. Translated: CSAPTGSGYTF.

This clone appeared once. The V call is TRBV6-5, the J call TRBJ2-3, with D possibly TRBD1 on 6 matching bases. The CDR3 runs 15 residues. V was clipped by 6 bases and J by 1 base, with 14 bases between them. Germline assignment: CDR1 MNHEY and CDR2 SVGAGI. The CDR3: CASRRAGAGTDTQYF. DNA of the CDR3: TGTGCCAGCAGGAGGGCAGGGGCAGGCACAGATACGCAGTATTTT.

This clone was seen a single time. This rearrangement joins TRBV3-1 (or the pseudogene TRBV3-2) to TRBJ2-7; 10 positions match TRBD1. Germline V gene sequence: CDR1 LGHDT, CDR2 YNNKEL (reference sequence). V gave up 1 base and J gave up 3 bases; unmatched junction bases: 3. This CDR3 region has 15 residues. The DNA of the CDR3 is TGTGCCAGCAGCCAAGGGGGGACAGGGGTCTACGAGCAGTACTTC. Translation gives CASSQGGTGVYEQYF.

The CDR3 DNA reads TGTGCCTGGAGTAGGCGGGGGGGCCAAGAGACCCAGTACTTC. Its translation: CAWSRRGGQETQYF. The V gene is TRBV30, the J gene TRBJ2-5, with TRBD2 matching 9 bases. Germline CDR1 and CDR2: GTSNPN and SVGIG (reference sequence). This CDR3 spans 14 amino acids. Trimming removed 2 bases from V and 1 base from J; junction bases left unmatched: 2.

The rearrangement joins TRBV7-9 to TRBJ2-1; TRBD2 aligns across 9 bases. The V gene end was trimmed by 6 bases and the J gene end by 5 bases; junction bases not matched to a gene: 5. Germline assignment: CDR1 SEHNR and CDR2 FQNEAQ (reference sequence). CDR3 size: 14 residues. The CDR3 here is CASRSGTSNNEQFF. The CDR3 coding sequence is TGTGCCAGCAGATCCGGGACTAGCAACAATGAGCAGTTCTTC.

The rearrangement links TRBV5-5 to TRBJ2-1; 7 positions agree with TRBD1. The trim removed 2 bases at V and 7 bases at J, leaving 9 bases unmatched. CDR1 and CDR2 from the germline V gene are SGHKS and YYEKEE (reference sequence). The CDR3 extends over 15 amino acids. The CDR3 nucleotides are TGTGCCAGCAGCTTCCTAGGGGGCGTTGGAAATGAGCAGTTCTTC. Translated: CASSFLGGVGNEQFF.

This chain connects TRBV5-5 to TRBJ1-2; 9 bases fit TRBD1. The junction had 9 bases not matched to a gene; V was cut back by 4 bases and J by 2 bases. This CDR3 is 16 amino acids long. Germline V lookup: CDR1 SGHKS, CDR2 YYEKEE (reference sequence). CDR3: CASSLLPGTGNYGYTF. In DNA, the CDR3 is TGTGCCAGCAGCCTGCTCCCCGGGACAGGGAACTATGGCTACACCTTC.

This clone was detected a few times. The CDR3 DNA is TGTGCCACCAGTGCCCAGGGGGCCAGCAATCAGCCCCAGCATTTT. It specifies CATSAQGASNQPQHF. The chain is built from TRBV24-1 and TRBJ1-5, with TRBD1 matching over 8 bases. The CDR3 is 15 amino acids. Trimming at V came to 5 bases and at J to 1 base, leaving 3 bases not matched to a gene. Germline V gives CDR1 KGHDR, CDR2 SFDVKD.